What follows are 14 T cell receptor beta chains derived from one specimen sequenced in a study of early T cells in non-severe SARS-CoV-2 infection. In TCRdb, the 5' RACE reads were re-called with MiXCR into one record per CDR3 protein. The data show tens of thousands of distinct CDR3 sequences, nearly 5% seen once. Source material: whole blood. These receptors originate from an adult who was a healthcare worker with PCR-confirmed SARS-CoV-2 infection or an uninfected control (not recorded which).

A few counts support this clonotype. The V call is TRBV28, the J call TRBJ1-2, with D maybe TRBD1 (5 bases). V was cut by 5 bases and J by 7 bases, with 11 bases left in between. Germline-derived CDR1 and CDR2 are MDHEN and SYDVKM. This CDR3 spans 12 amino acids. CDR3 protein: CASSGTAAGYTF. The CDR3 nucleotides read TGTGCCAGCAGTGGGACGGCCGCTGGCTACACCTTC.

This clonotype showed up just a few times. The chain joins TRBV5-8 to TRBJ1-3, with TRBD1 as a possible D gene (5 bases). V lost 6 bases and J lost 4, with 17 bases in between. Germline V lookup: CDR1 SGHTS, CDR2 YDEGEE. This CDR3 has 15 residues. CDR3: CASTRTRDRGNTIYF. Here the CDR3 DNA reads TGTGCCAGCACCCGCACCCGGGACCGCGGAAACACCATATATTTT.

This clonotype came up a few times. The chain recombines TRBV20-1 with TRBJ2-7; D is unclear. The V end lost 0 bases, the J end lost 0 bases, and 15 bases lay between the germline ends. Germline lookup yields CDR1 DFQATT and CDR2 SNEGSKA (reference sequence). The CDR3 covers 16 residues. CDR3: CSARESGRFTSYEQYF. The CDR3 nucleotides read TGCAGTGCTAGAGAGTCCGGCAGGTTTACCTCCTACGAGCAGTACTTC.

This clonotype was counted a few times. CDR3: CSAYDSNYGYTF. The CDR3 coding sequence is TGCAGCGCATATGACAGTAACTATGGCTACACCTTC. The V gene is TRBV29-1, the J gene TRBJ1-2; TRBD1 is a possible D gene (5 bases). The ends were cut back, 7 bases at V and 1 base at J, with 10 bases in the middle. Germline V gene data show CDR1 as SQVTM and CDR2 as ANQGSEA. The CDR3 has 12 residues. Using reference TRBV29-1 and TRBJ1-2 for the parts outside the CDR3, the full variable domain is SAVISQKPSRDICQRGTSLTIQCQVDSQVTMMFWYRQQPGQSLTLIATANQGSEATYESGFVIDKFPISRPNLTFSTLTVSNMSPEDSSIYLCSAYDSNYGYTFGSGTRLTVV.

The chain employs TRBV7-2 and TRBJ2-4; the D gene could be TRBD1 or TRBD2 (5 bases each). Germline assignment: CDR1 SGHTA and CDR2 FQGNSA. The CDR3 totals 14 residues. V dropped 1 base and J dropped 6 bases, with 10 bases sitting between them. The CDR3 DNA is TGTGCCAGCAGCTTAGGGGGGACGGTAAACATTCAGTACTTC. Its protein is CASSLGGTVNIQYF.

This clonotype showed up many times. As DNA, the CDR3 is TGTGCCAGCAACCAGAAGGGGACAGGGACCACAGATACGCAGTATTTT. Amino acid sequence: CASNQKGTGTTDTQYF. The chain couples TRBV7-2 to TRBJ2-3; TRBD1 agrees at 9 bases. The ends lost 7 bases at V and 2 bases at J; junction bases unmatched: 10. This CDR3 contains 16 residues. CDR1 is SGHTA, CDR2 FQGNSA, per germline. Filled out from reference TRBV7-2 and TRBJ2-3, the complete variable domain reads GAGVSQSPSNKVTEKGKDVELRCDPISGHTALYWYRQSLGQGLEFLIYFQGNSAPDKSGLPSDRFSAERTGGSVSTLTIQRTQQEDSAVYLCASNQKGTGTTDTQYFGPGTRLTVL.

This clonotype has a handful of counts. V usage is TRBV10-1 and J usage is TRBJ2-3; 15 bases line up with TRBD2. The trim removed 9 bases at V and 1 base at J, leaving 8 bases unmatched. The CDR3 runs to 17 residues. From germline, CDR1 is WNHNN and CDR2 SYGVQD (reference sequence). CDR3 sequence: CARPPGLAGGRTDTQYF. As DNA, the CDR3 is TGCGCCAGGCCTCCGGGACTAGCGGGAGGACGCACAGATACGCAGTATTTT.

This rearrangement joins TRBV7-9 to TRBJ1-1; D possibly corresponds to TRBD1 (5 bases). Trimming took 4 bases from V and 12 from J, leaving 15 bases between them. Germline V gene lookup returns CDR1 SEHNR and CDR2 FQNEAQ (reference sequence). The CDR3 is made up of 12 amino acids. The CDR3 DNA follows: TGTGCCAGCAGCTCCGGGGGACTCAGGTCTTTCTTT. Translating it yields CASSSGGLRSFF.

This clonotype was detected many times. This chain links TRBV5-1 with TRBJ2-5, with D hard to call. Trimming shortened V by 1 base and J by 1 base, and 5 bases separated the two germline ends. CDR1 and CDR2 (germline): SGHRS, YFSETQ. The CDR3 runs 13 residues. CDR3 region: CASSLRIQETQYF. CDR3 bases: TGCGCCAGCAGCTTGCGAATCCAAGAGACCCAGTACTTC.

This clonotype was counted a few times. The rearrangement links TRBV12-5 to TRBJ2-2; TRBD2 aligns across 8 bases. CDR1 and CDR2 (germline): LGHNT, FRNRAP. This CDR3 has 20 amino acids. With V trimmed by 6 bases and J by 5 bases, 23 bases remained unmatched. The CDR3 protein is CASGPSSRSGTSLGTGELFF. The CDR3 DNA is TGTGCTAGTGGCCCCAGCTCGCGCTCCGGGACTAGTCTGGGGACCGGGGAGCTGTTTTTT. Supplemented by reference TRBV12-5 and TRBJ2-2, the full variable domain reads DARVTQTPRHKVTEMGQEVTMRCQPILGHNTVFWYRQTMMQGLELLAYFRNRAPLDDSGMPKDRFSAEMPDATLATLKIQPSEPRDSAVYFCASGPSSRSGTSLGTGELFFGEGSRLTVL.

This clonotype was seen many times. V is TRBV12-5 and J is TRBJ2-2; 12 bases are shared with TRBD2. Germline CDR1 is LGHNT and CDR2 is FRNRAP. V gave up 2 bases and J gave up 7 bases; unmatched junction bases: 17. There are 20 residues in the CDR3. CDR3 loop: CASGLPPGGLAGGPNGELFF. DNA for the CDR3: TGTGCTAGTGGTTTGCCCCCCGGGGGTCTAGCGGGGGGGCCGAACGGGGAGCTGTTTTTT.

This clonotype was observed many times. The chain joins TRBV5-1 to TRBJ1-3; D perhaps matches TRBD1 (6 bases). Trimming left V 4 bases short and J 6 bases short, with 20 bases between. The germline gives CDR1 SGHRS, CDR2 YFSETQ. The CDR3 has 16 amino acids. The CDR3 DNA reads TGCGCCAGCAGCACCGGAGACGGGGGCCGCGCAAACACCATATATTTT. It encodes CASSTGDGGRANTIYF.

This clonotype appeared many times. V usage is TRBV19 and J usage is TRBJ2-3; no firm D call. Per germline, CDR1 LNHDA and CDR2 SQIVND (reference sequence). Trimming pared 3 bases from V and 2 bases from J, leaving 6 bases between. CDR3 size: 13 residues. CDR3 nucleotide sequence: TGTGCCAGTAGTATCGTTAACACAGATACGCAGTATTTT. This codes for CASSIVNTDTQYF.

The sample holds many counts of this clonotype. This rearrangement joins TRBV10-1 to TRBJ1-1; tentatively, D is TRBD1 (6 bases). The CDR3 extends over 14 amino acids. In germline, CDR1 is WNHNN, CDR2 SYGVQD (reference sequence). Trimming pared 5 bases from V and 1 base from J, leaving 11 bases between. The CDR3 sequence is CASSRTGSNTEAFF. DNA of the CDR3: TGCGCCAGCAGTCGAACAGGGTCGAACACTGAAGCTTTCTTT.